The T cell receptor beta chain described here comes from a study of cytomegalovirus exposure and HLA in healthy donors. Study-wide findings and caveats: When the data were analyzed later, several of the most significant clusters appeared to be linked to common viral pathogens. There was a cluster of highly shared sequence variants that was likely a sequencing artifact. One later analysis reportedly identified an Asian-associated ancestry cluster that showed fewer N-insertions than the approximately 600-donor mean.

The table lists this clone with a few counts. The antigen is undetermined. Both 60 Vbeta primers and 13 Jbeta primers went into the PCR. Produced via immunoSEQ multiplex PCR; TCRdb's table is partial and in-frame only. The data hold some 200,000 clones, with 81% observed a single time. The sample taken for sequencing was PBMCs. The receptor was isolated from a woman in her twenties or thirties in good health and CMV-seronegative.

The CDR3 is CASSDTVGRAFF. CDR3 nucleotide sequence: TGTGCCAGCAGTGATACAGTGGGGAGAGCTTTCTTT. This chain uses TRBV28 with TRBJ1-1, with unresolved D. The CDR3 loop spans 12 amino acids. V was clipped by 5 bases and J by 10 bases, with 14 bases between them. Germline V gene sequence: CDR1 MDHEN, CDR2 SYDVKM.